Described below is a single TCR beta chain sequence and its context. What it recognizes is unknown. Per germline, CDR1 SGHDT and CDR2 YYEEEE. V gave up 3 bases and J gave up 8 bases, with 11 bases separating them. The CDR3 length is 12 residues. TCRdb called the reads again in MiXCR, with one record for every CDR3 protein. This repertoire shows some 500,000 distinct CDR3 sequences, approximately 40% found once; its top ten account for more than 40%. This sample is drawn from a study of T cell repertoires in cytomegalovirus infection. Study-level information: TCR beta signatures that were public indicated CMV infection and matching HLA type. Study-wide findings and caveats: HLA-C-restricted CMV-specific TCR beta clonotypes were dominant in the ex vivo response.

The rearrangement joins TRBV5-6 to TRBJ1-1; D uncertain. The sample consisted of cultured PBMCs, taken from culture after CMV antigen stimulation. The clonotype comes from a human donor in good health (CMV status not recorded). Some clones in this sample may be carry-over from other donors' samples. Here the CDR3 reads CASSSNLNEAFF. The CDR3 region has the DNA TGTGCCAGCAGCTCAAACCTAAACGAAGCTTTCTTT.